The clone carrying this T cell receptor beta chain was counted only a few times. Its antigen is not known. These data originate in a study of beta chain features in type 1 diabetes. Across the whole study: The study examined around 100 million sorted cells across all samples.

The CDR3 consists of 14 residues. Between the trimmed V and J ends, which lost 4 bases and 4 bases, there was a span of 12 bases. Germline V gene sequence: CDR1 SGDLS, CDR2 YYNGEE. Purity of each sorted population was above 95%. Findings and limits, study-wide: Type 1 diabetes patients showed a moderate but significant shortening of TCRB CDR3s in all four CD4+ subsets. A greater similarity of naive, central memory and Treg TCRB repertoires was seen among patients than among healthy donors.

Expressed TCRB transcripts were sequenced because the entire RNA isolate underwent reverse transcription. The average output of naive, central memory and regulatory T cell samples was millions of reads. TCRdb keeps only in-frame clones here, not all; method: immunoSEQ multiplex PCR. The top ten clones hold approximately 0.043% of a sample with more than 550,000 clones, about 14% of them seen once. The rearrangement links TRBV9 to TRBJ1-5; D is unresolved. The clonotype was recovered from a man between 18 and 29 years old with type 1 diabetes. Sequenced material: naive CD4+ T cells from blood. CDR3 residues: CASSPTNGNQPQHF. The CDR3 DNA follows: TGTGCCAGCAGCCCTACGAATGGAAATCAGCCCCAGCATTTT.